This TCR beta chain was sequenced during a study of blood T cell repertoires in COVID-19. Measured with immunoSEQ multiplex PCR; TCRdb has only the in-frame clones, and not every one. The sample consists of 200,000 to 300,000 clones, 75% to 90% of them appearing once. Germline CDR1 is MGHRA and CDR2 is YSYEKL. This CDR3 is 14 amino acids long. The V end lost 5 bases, the J end lost 6 bases, and 11 bases lay between the germline ends. Sequences were obtained from PBMCs or T cells enriched from blood (not recorded which). This sequence was found in a woman aged 35 to 49 with acute COVID-19. The V call is TRBV4-1, the J call TRBJ1-6; perhaps TRBD1 as D (5 bases). CDR3 DNA sequence: TGCGCCAGCAGCAGGGTACAGGTTAATTCACCCCTCCACTTT. Translated, it gives CASSRVQVNSPLHF.